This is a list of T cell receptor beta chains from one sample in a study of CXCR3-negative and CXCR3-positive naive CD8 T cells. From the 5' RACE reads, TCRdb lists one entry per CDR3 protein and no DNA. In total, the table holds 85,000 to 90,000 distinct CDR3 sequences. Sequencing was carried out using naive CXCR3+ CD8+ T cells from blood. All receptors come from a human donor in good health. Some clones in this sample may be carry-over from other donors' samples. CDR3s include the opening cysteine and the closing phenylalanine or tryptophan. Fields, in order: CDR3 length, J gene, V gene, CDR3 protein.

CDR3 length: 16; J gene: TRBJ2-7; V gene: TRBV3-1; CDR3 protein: CASSPSRLAGSYEQYF
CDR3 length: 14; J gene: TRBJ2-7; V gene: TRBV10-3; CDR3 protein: CAISGSGSGNEQYF
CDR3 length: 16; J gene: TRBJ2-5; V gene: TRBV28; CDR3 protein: CASSLGRGGGGETQYF
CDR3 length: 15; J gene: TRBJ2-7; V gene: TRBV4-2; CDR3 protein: CASSTGGGRTYEQYF
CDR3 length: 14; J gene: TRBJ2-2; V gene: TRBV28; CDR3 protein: CASSFYGHTGELFF
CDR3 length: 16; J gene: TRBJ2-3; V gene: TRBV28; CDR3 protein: CASSRPGTGHKDTQYF
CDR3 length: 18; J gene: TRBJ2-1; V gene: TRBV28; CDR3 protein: CASSSDGILAGGYNEQFF
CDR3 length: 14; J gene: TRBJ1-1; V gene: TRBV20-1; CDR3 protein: CSATGTGGHTEAFF
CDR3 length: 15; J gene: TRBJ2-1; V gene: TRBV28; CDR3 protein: CASNRGEVTGDEQFF
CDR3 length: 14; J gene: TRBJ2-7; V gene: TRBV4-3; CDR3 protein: CASSSGTEPGEQYF
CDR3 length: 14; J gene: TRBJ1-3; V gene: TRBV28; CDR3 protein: CASSLDTTRDTIYF
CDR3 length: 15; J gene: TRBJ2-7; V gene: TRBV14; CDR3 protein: CASSRNLGSSYEQYF
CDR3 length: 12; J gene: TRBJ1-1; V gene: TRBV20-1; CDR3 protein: CSAETRAWWAFF
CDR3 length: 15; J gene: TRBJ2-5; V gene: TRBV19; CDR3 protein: CASSIIGEGKETQYF
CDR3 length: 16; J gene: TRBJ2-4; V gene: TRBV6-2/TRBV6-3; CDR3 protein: CASSYSDRGSKNIQYF
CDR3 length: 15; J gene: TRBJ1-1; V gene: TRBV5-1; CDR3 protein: CASSLDRGGGTEAFF
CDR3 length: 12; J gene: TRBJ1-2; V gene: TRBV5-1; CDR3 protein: CATATGVGGYTF
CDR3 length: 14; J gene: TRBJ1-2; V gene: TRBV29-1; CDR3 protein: CSVSVSGLPYGYTF
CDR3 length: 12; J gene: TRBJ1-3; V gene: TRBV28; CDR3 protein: CASSFEGNTIYF
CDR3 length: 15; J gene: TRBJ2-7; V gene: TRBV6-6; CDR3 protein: CASSYSSGSPSEQYF
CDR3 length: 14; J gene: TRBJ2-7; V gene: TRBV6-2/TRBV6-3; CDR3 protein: CASSYSSVSYEQYF
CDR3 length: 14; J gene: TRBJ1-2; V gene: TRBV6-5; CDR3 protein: CASSAGPRNYGYTF
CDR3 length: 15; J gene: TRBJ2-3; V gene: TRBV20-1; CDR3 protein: CSAREADVGTDTQYF
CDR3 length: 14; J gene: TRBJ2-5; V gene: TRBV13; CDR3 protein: CASSLRGVGETQYF
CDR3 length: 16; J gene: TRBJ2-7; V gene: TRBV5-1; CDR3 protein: CASSTMTGQVSYEQYF
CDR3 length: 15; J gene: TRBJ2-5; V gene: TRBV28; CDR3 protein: CASSPRDGNQETQYF
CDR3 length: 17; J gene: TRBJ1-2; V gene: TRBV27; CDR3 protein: CASSFDPLDDRLYGYTF
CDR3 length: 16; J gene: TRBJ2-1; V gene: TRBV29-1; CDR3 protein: CSVEDLQRSSYNEQFF
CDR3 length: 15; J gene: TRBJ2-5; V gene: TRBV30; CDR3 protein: CAWSDGGGAGETQYF
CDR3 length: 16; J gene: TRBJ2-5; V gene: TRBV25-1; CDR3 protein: CASSDPSGGSQETQYF
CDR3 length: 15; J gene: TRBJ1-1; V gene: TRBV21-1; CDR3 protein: CASSRYRGLRTEAFF
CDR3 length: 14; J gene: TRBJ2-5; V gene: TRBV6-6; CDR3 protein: CASSWINEGETQYF
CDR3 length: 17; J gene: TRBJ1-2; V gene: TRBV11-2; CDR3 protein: CASSLVWTGLPHYGYTF
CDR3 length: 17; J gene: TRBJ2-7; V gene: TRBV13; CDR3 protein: CASSPRGGDQNSYEQYF
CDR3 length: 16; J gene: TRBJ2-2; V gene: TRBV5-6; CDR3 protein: CASSRPLAGVGGELFF
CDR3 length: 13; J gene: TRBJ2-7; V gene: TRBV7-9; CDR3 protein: CASSLVGLDEQYF
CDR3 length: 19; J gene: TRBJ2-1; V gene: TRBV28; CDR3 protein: CASSSRLAGVTSSYNEQFF
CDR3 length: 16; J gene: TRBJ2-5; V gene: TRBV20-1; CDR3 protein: CSARWEAGTLWLSQYF
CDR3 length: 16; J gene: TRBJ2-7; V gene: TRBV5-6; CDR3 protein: CASSLVQGRVTYEQYF
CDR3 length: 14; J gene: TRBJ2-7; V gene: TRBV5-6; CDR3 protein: CASSFGPSSYEQYF
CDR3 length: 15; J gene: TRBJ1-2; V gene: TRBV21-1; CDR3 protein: CARTVTGGEDYGYTF
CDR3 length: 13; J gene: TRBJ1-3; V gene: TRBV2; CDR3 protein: CASMGPSGNTIYF
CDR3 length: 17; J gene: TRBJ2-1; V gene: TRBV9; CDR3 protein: CASSVARLAGGLSEQFF